The 5 T cell receptor beta chains listed next were all sequenced from one sample in a study of T cell responses to AZD1222 COVID-19 vaccine. The table came from immunoSEQ multiplex PCR; TCRdb's copy has only in-frame clones and leaves some out. The data show about 140,000 clones, 75% to 90% seen once. Sequencing used peripheral blood, obtained on day 0 of AZD1222 vaccination. The source is an adult in good health.

V and J are TRBV2 and TRBJ1-4; D is perhaps TRBD1 (5 bases). The CDR3 has 13 residues. Between the trimmed V and J ends, which lost 3 bases and 7 bases, there was a span of 9 bases. The V gene's germline CDR1 is SNHLY and CDR2 FYNNEI. CDR3 sequence (DNA): TGTGCCAGCAGTGACGGAGACAGTGAAAAACTGTTTTTT. Translated, it gives CASSDGDSEKLFF.

The chain links TRBV6-2 or TRBV6-3 to TRBJ1-2, with unresolved D. This CDR3 is built from 13 residues. The V end lost 2 bases, the J end lost 8 bases, and 12 bases lay between the germline ends. Germline V gives CDR1 MNHEY, CDR2 SVGEGT. CDR3 nucleotides: TGTGCCAGCAGTTACGTGACTACGATGGGCTACACCTTC. It yields the protein CASSYVTTMGYTF.

The chain has TRBV2 and TRBJ2-7; D unclear. CDR1 and CDR2 (germline): SNHLY, FYNNEI. V was shortened by 2 bases and J by 2 bases, with 1 base between the two germline ends. CDR3 length: 11 amino acids. DNA for the CDR3: TGTGCCAGCAGTGAAACCTACGAGCAGTACTTC. Translating it yields CASSETYEQYF.

CDR3 protein: CAIQQGNTEAFF. The CDR3 bases are TGTGCCATCCAACAGGGGAACACTGAAGCTTTCTTT. This chain links TRBV6-6 with TRBJ1-1; TRBD1 is a possible D gene (6 bases). This CDR3 comprises 12 residues. Trimming stripped 10 bases from V and 1 base from J, with 10 bases between. Germline V gene lookup returns CDR1 MNHNY and CDR2 SVGAGI (reference sequence).

This chain joins TRBV5-6 and TRBJ1-6, with no clear D. The CDR3 has 14 amino acids. Germline CDR1 is SGHDT and CDR2 is YYEEEE. V dropped 4 bases and J dropped 10 bases, with 15 bases sitting between them. CDR3 sequence: CASSRDGLGSPLHF. The CDR3 region has the DNA TGTGCCAGCAGCCGTGACGGACTTGGATCACCCCTCCACTTT.